This is a list of T cell receptor beta chains from one sample in a study of Ad26.COV2.S vaccination and SARS-CoV-2 variants. Generated by immunoSEQ multiplex PCR, the TCRdb table keeps only in-frame clones and is missing some. Among approximately 500,000 clones listed, 87% were seen once. The sample consisted of peripheral blood, taken in a trial of Ad26.COV2.S vaccine versus placebo. Receptors were obtained from a person between 18 and 60 years old who received the Ad26.COV2.S COVID-19 vaccine or a placebo. Each CDR3 is given with its conserved first and last residue. The D gene is left open where the match is weak. Part of the rows lack a size; the others show once, few, many or a class for expanded clones.

CDR3nt: TGTGCCAGCAGCCTCGATAGGAGGAACACTGAAGCTTTCTTT
CDR3aa: CASSLDRRNTEAFF
abundance: -
len: 14
j_gene: TRBJ1-1
v_gene: TRBV7-8
d_gene: -

CDR3nt: TGTGCCAGCAGCCAAGGGGGCGGCGGGAGGGCGCCATACAATGAGCAGTTCTTC
CDR3aa: CASSQGGGGRAPYNEQFF
abundance: -
len: 18
j_gene: TRBJ2-1
v_gene: TRBV4-2
d_gene: TRBD2

CDR3nt: TGTGCCAGCAGTTTAAGTCTAGCGGGAGTGGAGACCCAGTACTTC
CDR3aa: CASSLSLAGVETQYF
abundance: -
len: 15
j_gene: TRBJ2-5
v_gene: TRBV27
d_gene: TRBD2

CDR3nt: TGTGCCAGCAGCTCCAACCCCCAGGGGCCGGGAGGCTACACCTTC
CDR3aa: CASSSNPQGPGGYTF
abundance: -
len: 15
j_gene: TRBJ1-2
v_gene: TRBV6-5
d_gene: -

CDR3nt: TGTGCCAGTAGGCTCAGGGGAGAAAATCAGCCCCAGCATTTT
CDR3aa: CASRLRGENQPQHF
abundance: once
len: 14
j_gene: TRBJ1-5
v_gene: TRBV19
d_gene: -

CDR3nt: TGTGCCAGCAGCGCAGGCGGGAGAGAGCAGTTCTTC
CDR3aa: CASSAGGREQFF
abundance: -
len: 12
j_gene: TRBJ2-1
v_gene: TRBV11-3
d_gene: TRBD2

CDR3nt: TGTGCCAGTAGCCAAAGGGGCGGGAGGGCGAACACCGGGGAGCTGTTTTTT
CDR3aa: CASSQRGGRANTGELFF
abundance: -
len: 17
j_gene: TRBJ2-2
v_gene: TRBV19
d_gene: TRBD2

CDR3nt: TGCGCCAGCAGCCTTTCCCTAGCGGACCCTGTCAATGAGCAGTTCTTC
CDR3aa: CASSLSLADPVNEQFF
abundance: -
len: 16
j_gene: TRBJ2-1
v_gene: TRBV4-3
d_gene: TRBD2

CDR3nt: TGTGCCAGCAGTTACCCGGGCCCCTCCGTGAACACTGAAGCTTTCTTT
CDR3aa: CASSYPGPSVNTEAFF
abundance: -
len: 16
j_gene: TRBJ1-1
v_gene: TRBV6-2/TRBV6-3
d_gene: -

CDR3nt: TGTGCCAGTACCCTGACTAGCGGGGGTTACAATGAGCAGTTCTTC
CDR3aa: CASTLTSGGYNEQFF
abundance: -
len: 15
j_gene: TRBJ2-1
v_gene: TRBV19
d_gene: TRBD2

CDR3nt: TGTGCCAGCAGCCCCCCTACAGGGGATAATTCACCCCTCCACTTT
CDR3aa: CASSPPTGDNSPLHF
abundance: -
len: 15
j_gene: TRBJ1-6
v_gene: TRBV28
d_gene: TRBD1

CDR3nt: TGTGCCTGGGTCCGGACAGGGGCTTACTCTGGGGCCAACGTCCTGACTTTC
CDR3aa: CAWVRTGAYSGANVLTF
abundance: -
len: 17
j_gene: TRBJ2-6
v_gene: TRBV30
d_gene: TRBD1

CDR3nt: TGTGCCAGCAGTGAGATGAAGGGTGGAGGTACGCAGTATTTT
CDR3aa: CASSEMKGGGTQYF
abundance: -
len: 14
j_gene: TRBJ2-3
v_gene: TRBV6-1
d_gene: -

CDR3nt: TGTGCCAGTAGGGTGGGAGGGCCCACCCGGGGCAAAAACATTCAGTACTTC
CDR3aa: CASRVGGPTRGKNIQYF
abundance: -
len: 17
j_gene: TRBJ2-4
v_gene: TRBV19
d_gene: TRBD2

CDR3nt: TGTGCCTGGAGTGTAAGGCGATCCCGTGGCACCGGGGAGCTGTTTTTT
CDR3aa: CAWSVRRSRGTGELFF
abundance: -
len: 16
j_gene: TRBJ2-2
v_gene: TRBV30
d_gene: -

CDR3nt: TGTGCCAGCAGTTCGACACCGAATGAAGCTTTCTTT
CDR3aa: CASSSTPNEAFF
abundance: -
len: 12
j_gene: TRBJ1-1
v_gene: TRBV28
d_gene: -

CDR3nt: TGTGCCAGCAGCGTGGCGGGAGGGCCAGATACGCAGTATTTT
CDR3aa: CASSVAGGPDTQYF
abundance: -
len: 14
j_gene: TRBJ2-3
v_gene: TRBV9
d_gene: TRBD2

CDR3nt: TGTGCCAGCAGCGTAGGAGCGGTTAGCACAGATACGCAGTATTTT
CDR3aa: CASSVGAVSTDTQYF
abundance: -
len: 15
j_gene: TRBJ2-3
v_gene: TRBV9
d_gene: -

CDR3nt: TGTGCCAGTCAGGACAGGGGGAAGATCGAAGCTTTCTTT
CDR3aa: CASQDRGKIEAFF
abundance: -
len: 13
j_gene: TRBJ1-1
v_gene: TRBV19
d_gene: TRBD1

CDR3nt: TGTGCCAGCAGCCAAGATCTAGGGGGTAGAACGGCTTTCTTT
CDR3aa: CASSQDLGGRTAFF
abundance: -
len: 14
j_gene: TRBJ1-1
v_gene: TRBV14
d_gene: -

CDR3nt: TGCAGTGCTAGTCTGGTAGCGGGAGACGAGCAGTACTTC
CDR3aa: CSASLVAGDEQYF
abundance: -
len: 13
j_gene: TRBJ2-7
v_gene: TRBV20-1
d_gene: TRBD2

CDR3nt: TGTGCCAGCAGCACCAGCGGGAGCGGCCACGAGCAGTACTTC
CDR3aa: CASSTSGSGHEQYF
abundance: once
len: 14
j_gene: TRBJ2-7
v_gene: TRBV9
d_gene: TRBD2

CDR3nt: TGTGCCAGCAGTTTACCTGTCACCACGAACACTGAAGCTTTCTTT
CDR3aa: CASSLPVTTNTEAFF
abundance: -
len: 15
j_gene: TRBJ1-1
v_gene: TRBV28
d_gene: -

CDR3nt: TGTGCCAGCAGCCAAGAGGTCTTTGGACCCGCCTCCTACGAGCAGTACTTC
CDR3aa: CASSQEVFGPASYEQYF
abundance: -
len: 17
j_gene: TRBJ2-7
v_gene: TRBV4-2
d_gene: -

CDR3nt: TGTGCCAGCAGATCAAACAGGGGTGGAAGGCAGCCCCAGCATTTT
CDR3aa: CASRSNRGGRQPQHF
abundance: -
len: 15
j_gene: TRBJ1-5
v_gene: TRBV7-2
d_gene: TRBD1

CDR3nt: TGTGCCTGGAGTGTAGGAGAAAATCAGCCCCAGCATTTT
CDR3aa: CAWSVGENQPQHF
abundance: -
len: 13
j_gene: TRBJ1-5
v_gene: TRBV30
d_gene: -

CDR3nt: TGCGCCAGCAGCTTCAGGACAGGGAACACTGAAGCTTTCTTT
CDR3aa: CASSFRTGNTEAFF
abundance: -
len: 14
j_gene: TRBJ1-1
v_gene: TRBV5-1
d_gene: TRBD1

CDR3nt: TGTGCCAGTAGTATTTCCGGGGGCGGGCAGCCCCAGCATTTT
CDR3aa: CASSISGGGQPQHF
abundance: -
len: 14
j_gene: TRBJ1-5
v_gene: TRBV19
d_gene: -

CDR3nt: TGTGCCAGCTCACCACCCGGGAGCAATCAGCCCCAGCATTTT
CDR3aa: CASSPPGSNQPQHF
abundance: -
len: 14
j_gene: TRBJ1-5
v_gene: TRBV18
d_gene: -

CDR3nt: TGTGCCAGCAGTACCCCCGCAGGGCATTCAGCGGGCTCCACCGGGGAGCTGTTTTTT
CDR3aa: CASSTPAGHSAGSTGELFF
abundance: -
len: 19
j_gene: TRBJ2-2
v_gene: TRBV27
d_gene: -

CDR3nt: TGTGCCAGCAGTTCCCCCTCAGGGGGCACAATGAACACTGAAGCTTTCTTT
CDR3aa: CASSSPSGGTMNTEAFF
abundance: -
len: 17
j_gene: TRBJ1-1
v_gene: TRBV6-2/TRBV6-3
d_gene: TRBD1

CDR3nt: TGCGCCAGCAGCTTAGGAAGAGGTAACTATGGCTACACCTTC
CDR3aa: CASSLGRGNYGYTF
abundance: -
len: 14
j_gene: TRBJ1-2
v_gene: TRBV5-1
d_gene: -

CDR3nt: TGTGCCAGCAGTCCAAGACAGACCTACAATGAGCAGTTCTTC
CDR3aa: CASSPRQTYNEQFF
abundance: -
len: 14
j_gene: TRBJ2-1
v_gene: TRBV6-5
d_gene: -

CDR3nt: TGCGCCAGCAGCCCCCGAGGTCCGGGGGGGCAAGCCGAGCAGTACTTC
CDR3aa: CASSPRGPGGQAEQYF
abundance: -
len: 16
j_gene: TRBJ2-7
v_gene: TRBV4-3
d_gene: TRBD2

CDR3nt: TGTGCCTGGAGTGCAACAGGCCTGAACACTGAAGCTTTCTTT
CDR3aa: CAWSATGLNTEAFF
abundance: -
len: 14
j_gene: TRBJ1-1
v_gene: TRBV30
d_gene: -

CDR3nt: TGTGCCAGCAGTTACTCGTCTAGCGGGGGGCCGGGGGAGCAGTTCTTC
CDR3aa: CASSYSSSGGPGEQFF
abundance: -
len: 16
j_gene: TRBJ2-1
v_gene: TRBV6-2/TRBV6-3
d_gene: TRBD2

CDR3nt: TGTGCCAGTAGGTTTGGACAGCAGAACACTGAAGCTTTCTTT
CDR3aa: CASRFGQQNTEAFF
abundance: -
len: 14
j_gene: TRBJ1-1
v_gene: TRBV19
d_gene: -

CDR3nt: TGCGCCAGCAGCTGGGCGGGGGTTGGGGCCAACGTCCTGACTTTC
CDR3aa: CASSWAGVGANVLTF
abundance: -
len: 15
j_gene: TRBJ2-6
v_gene: TRBV5-1
d_gene: TRBD2

CDR3nt: TGTGCCAGCAGTTTAAATTCAAGGGGGGGGGAGCTGTTTTTT
CDR3aa: CASSLNSRGGELFF
abundance: -
len: 14
j_gene: TRBJ2-2
v_gene: TRBV6-2/TRBV6-3
d_gene: -

CDR3nt: TGTGCCAGCACTTCAGGGGACACTGAAGCTTTCTTT
CDR3aa: CASTSGDTEAFF
abundance: few
len: 12
j_gene: TRBJ1-1
v_gene: TRBV28
d_gene: -

CDR3nt: TGTGCCAGCAGTTTATTCGGGGGACAGTCTGGTGGCTACACCTTC
CDR3aa: CASSLFGGQSGGYTF
abundance: -
len: 15
j_gene: TRBJ1-2
v_gene: TRBV27
d_gene: TRBD1

CDR3nt: TGTGCCAGCAGCGCCCGGGGCGCAGATACGCAGTATTTT
CDR3aa: CASSARGADTQYF
abundance: -
len: 13
j_gene: TRBJ2-3
v_gene: TRBV5-4
d_gene: -

CDR3nt: TGCGCCAGCAGCCCCAGGACAGCCGGGGAGCTGTTTTTT
CDR3aa: CASSPRTAGELFF
abundance: -
len: 13
j_gene: TRBJ2-2
v_gene: TRBV5-1
d_gene: -

CDR3nt: TGTGCCTGGATATTGGGAGCGGGCCATACTAATGAGCAGTTCTTC
CDR3aa: CAWILGAGHTNEQFF
abundance: -
len: 15
j_gene: TRBJ2-1
v_gene: TRBV30
d_gene: -

CDR3nt: TGTGCCAGCAGCTTTGAGAGGAACGGCGGGAGGGTAAATGAGCAGTTCTTC
CDR3aa: CASSFERNGGRVNEQFF
abundance: -
len: 17
j_gene: TRBJ2-1
v_gene: TRBV5-4
d_gene: TRBD2

CDR3nt: TGTGCCAGCAGTTATTTGGGGGTGTCGGATGGCTACACCTTC
CDR3aa: CASSYLGVSDGYTF
abundance: -
len: 14
j_gene: TRBJ1-2
v_gene: TRBV6-5
d_gene: -

CDR3nt: TGCGCCAGCAGCTTGGTCGGGGCCGACACTGAAGCTTTCTTT
CDR3aa: CASSLVGADTEAFF
abundance: -
len: 14
j_gene: TRBJ1-1
v_gene: TRBV5-1
d_gene: -

CDR3nt: TGTGCCTGGAGTGTAGAGGGGGCCAGGACCCAGTACTTC
CDR3aa: CAWSVEGARTQYF
abundance: -
len: 13
j_gene: TRBJ2-5
v_gene: TRBV30
d_gene: TRBD1

CDR3nt: TGTGCCAGCACTCGACTAGCGCCCTCCTACAATGAGCAGTTCTTC
CDR3aa: CASTRLAPSYNEQFF
abundance: -
len: 15
j_gene: TRBJ2-1
v_gene: TRBV27
d_gene: TRBD2

CDR3nt: TGTGCCAGCAGCCTCAGACTAGCCGGTTACGAGCAGTACTTC
CDR3aa: CASSLRLAGYEQYF
abundance: -
len: 14
j_gene: TRBJ2-7
v_gene: TRBV7-6
d_gene: TRBD2

CDR3nt: TGTGCCAGCAGCCTCGACAGGGGGCTCTACGAGCAGTACTTC
CDR3aa: CASSLDRGLYEQYF
abundance: -
len: 14
j_gene: TRBJ2-7
v_gene: TRBV7-8
d_gene: TRBD1

CDR3nt: TGTGCCAGTAGTATCGGACAGGGGGGAATGAATGAACTGTTTTTT
CDR3aa: CASSIGQGGMNELFF
abundance: -
len: 15
j_gene: TRBJ1-4
v_gene: TRBV19
d_gene: TRBD1

CDR3nt: TGTGCCAGTAGCAACAACCCGGGCACTAATGAAAAACTGTTTTTT
CDR3aa: CASSNNPGTNEKLFF
abundance: once
len: 15
j_gene: TRBJ1-4
v_gene: TRBV19
d_gene: -

CDR3nt: TGTGCCAGCAGCTGGCGTGGCGCGAGAACTGAAGCTTTCTTT
CDR3aa: CASSWRGARTEAFF
abundance: once
len: 14
j_gene: TRBJ1-1
v_gene: TRBV5-4
d_gene: -

CDR3nt: TGTGCCAGCAGTTGGAGTCCGCGGGGAAAAGCTTTCTTT
CDR3aa: CASSWSPRGKAFF
abundance: -
len: 13
j_gene: TRBJ1-1
v_gene: TRBV6-5
d_gene: -